A selection of T cell receptor beta chains follows, all from one sample in a study of T cells in localized non-small cell lung cancer. TCRdb keeps only in-frame clones here, not all; method: immunoSEQ multiplex PCR. The sample has more than 20,000 clones; about 90% are singletons. The sequences come from PBMCs, collected before any cancer treatment. The receptors originated from a man aged 40 to 75 with stage II squamous cell lung carcinoma. Each CDR3 is given with its conserved first and last residue. Each record gives: clone size, D gene, J gene, V gene, CDR3 protein, CDR3 DNA. The D gene is left open where the match is weak. Size tells how often a clone was seen (once, few, many) or the class of an expanded clone, and some rows leave it out.

size: NA; D: TRBD1; J: TRBJ1-1; V: TRBV4-1; CDR3: CASSQDPGGAQDTEAFF; DNA: TGCGCCAGCAGCCAAGATCCAGGGGGGGCCCAGGACACTGAAGCTTTCTTT
size: once; D: NA; J: TRBJ2-7; V: TRBV15; CDR3: CATSRDRGVQYF; DNA: TGTGCCACCAGCAGAGATCGAGGAGTGCAGTACTTC
size: NA; D: TRBD2; J: TRBJ2-1; V: TRBV6-5; CDR3: CASKGSGVNEQFF; DNA: TGTGCCAGCAAGGGGAGCGGGGTAAATGAGCAGTTCTTC
size: NA; D: TRBD2; J: TRBJ2-1; V: TRBV6-1; CDR3: CASSARLAGGPHNEQFF; DNA: TGTGCCAGCAGTGCCCGACTAGCGGGAGGGCCACACAATGAGCAGTTCTTC
size: NA; D: TRBD1; J: TRBJ1-1; V: TRBV12-5; CDR3: CASGHRGQGVEAFF; DNA: TGTGCTAGTGGGCACAGGGGTCAGGGGGTTGAAGCTTTCTTT
size: NA; D: TRBD1; J: TRBJ1-5; V: TRBV15; CDR3: CATSRVGQGNQPQHF; DNA: TGTGCCACCAGCAGAGTTGGACAGGGAAATCAGCCCCAGCATTTT
size: NA; D: NA; J: TRBJ1-6; V: TRBV7-3; CDR3: CASSEGLQHSPLHF; DNA: TGTGCCAGCAGCGAGGGCCTTCAGCATTCACCCCTCCACTTT
size: NA; D: NA; J: TRBJ2-5; V: TRBV2; CDR3: CASSELTETQYF; DNA: TGTGCCAGCAGTGAATTGACAGAGACCCAGTACTTC
size: NA; D: NA; J: TRBJ2-1; V: TRBV27; CDR3: CATTRGDGSYNEQFF; DNA: TGTGCCACGACGAGAGGGGACGGATCCTACAATGAGCAGTTCTTC
size: NA; D: NA; J: TRBJ2-5; V: TRBV5-1; CDR3: CASSSGRDQETQYF; DNA: TGCGCCAGCAGCTCGGGACGGGACCAAGAGACCCAGTACTTC
size: once; D: NA; J: TRBJ1-5; V: TRBV7-2; CDR3: CASSLEASLNQPQHF; DNA: TGTGCCAGCAGCTTAGAGGCTAGCCTAAATCAGCCCCAGCATTTT
size: NA; D: NA; J: TRBJ2-1; V: TRBV11-2; CDR3: CASSLQSSYNEQFF; DNA: TGTGCCAGCAGCTTACAGAGCTCCTACAATGAGCAGTTCTTC
size: NA; D: NA; J: TRBJ1-1; V: TRBV9; CDR3: CASSANARYPRRAFF; DNA: TGTGCCAGCAGCGCAAACGCCAGGTACCCCCGGAGGGCTTTCTTT
size: NA; D: TRBD2; J: TRBJ2-5; V: TRBV27; CDR3: CASSLIGLAGGKETQYF; DNA: TGTGCCAGCAGTTTAATAGGACTAGCGGGGGGTAAAGAGACCCAGTACTTC
size: once; D: NA; J: TRBJ2-1; V: TRBV30; CDR3: CAWSRTRTYNEQFF; DNA: TGTGCCTGGAGTCGCACTAGAACCTACAATGAGCAGTTCTTC
size: NA; D: NA; J: TRBJ2-1; V: TRBV6-5; CDR3: CASSELRPGLNEQFF; DNA: TGTGCCAGCAGCGAGTTACGTCCAGGGCTCAATGAGCAGTTCTTC
size: NA; D: TRBD2; J: TRBJ2-3; V: TRBV7-9; CDR3: CASSLGGSGGPSTDTQYF; DNA: TGTGCCAGCAGCTTAGGAGGTAGCGGGGGGCCCAGCACAGATACGCAGTATTTT
size: NA; D: TRBD1; J: TRBJ1-3; V: TRBV6-1; CDR3: CASSVEGARDTIYF; DNA: TGTGCCAGCAGTGTAGAGGGGGCGCGGGACACCATATATTTT
size: NA; D: TRBD2; J: TRBJ2-7; V: TRBV5-6; CDR3: CASSMGLAAGYEQYF; DNA: TGTGCCAGCAGCATGGGACTAGCGGCCGGTTACGAGCAGTACTTC
size: NA; D: NA; J: TRBJ1-1; V: TRBV6-1; CDR3: CASRAADHTEAFF; DNA: TGTGCCAGCAGGGCGGCAGACCACACTGAAGCTTTCTTT
size: NA; D: NA; J: TRBJ2-1; V: TRBV5-4; CDR3: CASSLVAGAGEQFF; DNA: TGTGCCAGCAGCTTGGTTGCGGGGGCAGGTGAGCAGTTCTTC
size: NA; D: TRBD2; J: TRBJ2-7; V: TRBV9; CDR3: CASSVDSGSSYEQYF; DNA: TGTGCCAGCAGCGTAGATAGCGGGAGCTCCTACGAGCAGTACTTC
size: NA; D: NA; J: TRBJ2-1; V: TRBV10-2; CDR3: CASSRLDLSYNEQFF; DNA: TGCGCCAGCAGTCGACTAGACCTCTCCTACAATGAGCAGTTCTTC
size: NA; D: NA; J: TRBJ2-2; V: TRBV19; CDR3: CASSMRTGTGELFF; DNA: TGTGCCAGTAGTATGCGGACGGGTACCGGGGAGCTGTTTTTT
size: NA; D: TRBD1; J: TRBJ1-1; V: TRBV27; CDR3: CASSFLQGTAFF; DNA: TGTGCCAGCAGTTTCTTACAGGGGACAGCTTTCTTT
size: few; D: NA; J: TRBJ2-3; V: TRBV5-4; CDR3: CASSRTLDTQYF; DNA: TGTGCCAGCAGCCGGACTCTGGATACGCAGTATTTT
size: NA; D: NA; J: TRBJ1-6; V: TRBV7-8; CDR3: CASSLVQADNSPLHF; DNA: TGTGCCAGCAGCTTAGTCCAGGCCGATAATTCACCCCTCCACTTT
size: NA; D: NA; J: TRBJ2-1; V: TRBV19; CDR3: CASSIVEGAGYNEQFF; DNA: TGTGCCAGTAGTATAGTCGAAGGGGCAGGCTACAATGAGCAGTTCTTC
size: NA; D: NA; J: TRBJ2-1; V: TRBV5-4; CDR3: CASSLGVSYNEQFF; DNA: TGTGCCAGCAGCTTAGGGGTCTCCTACAATGAGCAGTTCTTC
size: few; D: NA; J: TRBJ2-7; V: TRBV7-9; CDR3: CASSPPGSAYEQYF; DNA: TGTGCCAGCAGCCCCCCGGGATCTGCCTACGAGCAGTACTTC